This T cell receptor beta chain was sequenced for a study of cytomegalovirus exposure and HLA in healthy donors. Study observations and caveats: According to a later analysis, most TCR beta chains associated with CMV appeared HLA-restricted.

On this clone itself: The antigen is undetermined.

The CDR3 totals 15 residues. Germline CDR1 reads KGHSH; CDR2 reads LQKENI. J lost 3 bases, V lost 2 bases, and 6 bases had no gene match. The PCR employed 60 Vbeta primers together with 13 Jbeta primers. Only in-frame clones appear in the TCRdb table, and some are missing; sequencing was by immunoSEQ multiplex PCR. There are 200,000 to 250,000 clones in the sample, with roughly 0.98% held by the top ten. Specimen: PBMCs. The V call is TRBV18, the J call TRBJ1-1; 7 bases are a match to TRBD1. The source of this sequence is a woman in her twenties or thirties in good health and CMV-seropositive. CDR3 bases: TGTGCCAGCTCACCATTTTCGACAGGGTACACTGAAGCTTTCTTT. Amino acids: CASSPFSTGYTEAFF.